Shown below are 5 T cell receptor beta chains from a single sample sequenced in a study of CD8 T cells in Susac syndrome. RNA amounts of 0.5 to 1 ug underwent reverse transcription with random hexamers. TCRdb fed the immunoSEQ multiplex PCR reads into MiXCR, producing one record per CDR3 protein. The sample shows approximately 130,000 distinct CDR3 sequences, around 90% of them seen only once. The sequencing input was CD8+ T cells from PBMCs. The receptors derive from a human donor with multiple sclerosis.

The rearrangement links TRBV7-9 to TRBJ2-7; tentative D call: TRBD1 (6 bases). V lost 6 bases to trimming and J lost 2 bases, with 8 bases between them. CDR1 is SEHNR and CDR2 is FQNEAQ in the germline V gene (reference sequence). The CDR3 consists of 12 residues. The CDR3 reads CASSWTAYEQYF. For the CDR3, the DNA is TGTGCCAGCAGTTGGACAGCCTACGAGCAGTACTTC.

The chain employs TRBV6-6 and TRBJ1-1; 7 positions agree with TRBD1. V dropped 3 bases and J dropped 4; count of bases not matched to a gene: 5. This CDR3 has 14 residues. CDR1 MNHNY and CDR2 SVGAGI come from the germline V gene (reference sequence). CDR3 nucleotide sequence: TGTGCCAGCAGTTATAACGCAGGGGGCACTGAAGCTTTCTTT. As protein: CASSYNAGGTEAFF.

The chain employs TRBV7-7 and TRBJ2-7; perhaps D is TRBD1 or TRBD2 (7 bases each). With 5 bases removed from V and 2 bases from J, the gap between germline ends came to 10 bases. The CDR3 consists of 13 residues. The germline V gene encodes CDR1 SSHAT and CDR2 FNYEAQ (reference sequence). DNA for the CDR3: TGTGCCAGCAGCCAGGGGGGGACCTACGAGCAGTACTTC. This gives the protein CASSQGGTYEQYF.

V is TRBV24-1 and J is TRBJ2-1, with 8 bases fitting TRBD2. The CDR3 contains 17 residues. CDR1 and CDR2 from the germline V gene are KGHDR and SFDVKD. V was pared by 0 bases and J by 10 bases, with 13 bases of the junction left unmatched. This CDR3 reads CATSDLMAGGPGGEQFF. The DNA for the CDR3 is TGTGCCACCAGTGATTTGATGGCGGGAGGACCGGGGGGGGAGCAGTTCTTC.

The J gene is TRBJ2-3, the V gene TRBV12-3 or TRBV12-4; a possible D gene is TRBD2 (6 bases). The V and J ends lost 5 bases and 5 bases respectively, with 20 bases between them. This CDR3 is built from 16 residues. The CDR3 coding sequence is TGTGCCAGCAGTCCGCCTCTGGGGGGAGGAATAGATACGCAGTATTTT. Its protein product is CASSPPLGGGIDTQYF.